These 29 T cell receptor beta chains came from one sample sequenced in a study of T cells expressing NK-cell markers. TCRdb re-called the 5' RACE reads and shows each CDR3 protein once, DNA omitted. Seen in this sample are 90,000 to 130,000 distinct CDR3 sequences; the ten most common clones hold less than 20%. Material: blood T cells: a sorted CD56 or NKG2C T cell subset, CD4+ or CD8+ T cells, or bulk PBMC T cells (not recorded which). The receptors shown here come from a woman between 18 and 69 years old in good health.

The genes are TRBV3-1 and TRBJ1-1; as DNA is missing, the TRBD1 call by TCRdb cannot be tested. This CDR3 has 16 amino acids. From germline, CDR1 is LGHDT and CDR2 YNNKEL (reference sequence). The CDR3 spells CASSQGLVGAVTEAFF.

The rearrangement uses TRBV27 and TRBJ2-1; TCRdb gives TRBD2 as the D gene, but with no DNA this cannot be confirmed. The CDR3 runs 13 residues. The V gene's germline CDR1 is MNHEY and CDR2 SMNVEV (reference sequence). The CDR3 sequence is CASSSGGGNEQFF.

J is TRBJ2-5 and V is TRBV7-9. The CDR3 consists of 15 residues. Germline V gene sequence: CDR1 SEHNR, CDR2 FQNEAQ (reference sequence). CDR3 residues: CASSSFSSTQETQYF.

This clonotype is identified as large (0.1 to 1%) from frequency. V usage is TRBV4-3 and J usage is TRBJ2-2. This CDR3 contains 16 residues. Germline V CDR1 and CDR2: LGHNA, YSLEER. The CDR3: CASSQDAVTNTGELFF.

The gene calls are TRBV28 and TRBJ2-3. CDR3 length: 11 amino acids. CDR1 and CDR2 from the germline V gene are MDHEN and SYDVKM. The CDR3 reads CASSFSDTQYF.

The chain links TRBV5-6 to TRBJ2-1; TCRdb's D call, TRBD2, is unchecked because there is no DNA. Germline values: CDR1 SGHDT, CDR2 YYEEEE. The CDR3 covers 12 residues. CDR3 protein: CASSAGSDEQFF.

V usage is TRBV12-3 or TRBV12-4 and J usage is TRBJ1-5; TCRdb's D call, TRBD1, is unchecked because there is no DNA. This CDR3 has 15 amino acids. CDR3 loop: CASSQWAGPSQPQHF.

V usage is TRBV6-5 and J usage is TRBJ2-1; TCRdb reports TRBD2, a call that lacks DNA to check it against. CDR1 MNHEY and CDR2 SVGAGI come from the germline V gene. CDR3 length equals 15 residues. CDR3 sequence reads: CASSYLAGGPDEQFF.

The chain employs TRBV4-3 and TRBJ1-6. The germline CDR1 and CDR2 sequences are LGHNA and YSLEER. The CDR3 contains 15 residues. CDR3 residues: CASSQEGGYNSPLHF.

This sequence joins TRBV4-3 and TRBJ2-1; TCRdb outputs TRBD2, but without DNA this stays unchecked. The CDR3 has 15 amino acids. CDR1 and CDR2 from the germline V gene are LGHNA and YSLEER. The CDR3 loop is CASSQVTRMGNEQFF.

J is TRBJ2-3 and V is TRBV29-1. Germline-derived CDR1 and CDR2 are SQVTM and ANQGSEA. This CDR3 is 12 amino acids long. The CDR3 region is CSGLLDTDTQYF.

The chain links TRBV4-1 to TRBJ2-3. Germline V gives CDR1 MGHRA, CDR2 YSYEKL. The CDR3 totals 16 residues. The CDR3 protein is CASSPINRKVADTQYF.

This rearrangement joins TRBV10-3 to TRBJ2-5; TCRdb lists TRBD2, though no DNA is available to test this call. The CDR3 runs 15 residues. The germline gives CDR1 ENHRY, CDR2 SYGVKD. CDR3 in amino acids: CAISDLAGVGETQYF.

The chain recombines TRBV28 with TRBJ1-5; TCRdb returns TRBD1, unconfirmable since there is no DNA. Germline V lookup: CDR1 MDHEN, CDR2 SYDVKM. The length of the CDR3 is 16 residues. The CDR3 protein is CASSLPQGASNQPQHF.

CDR3 region: CASSYDAGGTDTQYF. The chain couples TRBV7-3 to TRBJ2-3; TCRdb lists TRBD1, though no DNA is available to test this call. Germline V CDR1 and CDR2: SGHTA, FQGTGA. This CDR3 is 15 amino acids long.

The chain employs TRBV6-5 and TRBJ2-7. There are 12 residues in the CDR3. CDR1 and CDR2 (germline): MNHEY, SVGAGI. CDR3 residues: CASTALTYEQYF.

The rearrangement uses TRBV6-5 and TRBJ2-7; as DNA is missing, the TRBD1 call by TCRdb cannot be tested. From germline, CDR1 is MNHEY and CDR2 SVGAGI. This CDR3 is 14 amino acids long. CDR3 region: CASTFRDSPYEQYF.

This sequence joins TRBV7-9 and TRBJ2-5; TCRdb picks TRBD1, but there is no DNA to check that call. The CDR3 length is 14 residues. The germline CDR1 and CDR2 sequences are SEHNR and FQNEAQ (reference sequence). The CDR3 loop is CASSRQGSQETQYF.

The chain couples TRBV27 to TRBJ1-1; the TCRdb call, TRBD1, lacks DNA for checking. This CDR3 contains 14 residues. Germline V gene lookup returns CDR1 MNHEY and CDR2 SMNVEV (reference sequence). The CDR3: CASSLGQTNTEAFF.

J is TRBJ2-7 and V is TRBV12-3 or TRBV12-4; TCRdb's D call, TRBD1, is unchecked because there is no DNA. The CDR3 has 14 amino acids. The CDR3 protein is CASSLSGQSYEQYF.

The chain is built from TRBV27 and TRBJ2-3. Germline V gene sequence: CDR1 MNHEY, CDR2 SMNVEV (reference sequence). The CDR3 length is 14 residues. CDR3 protein: CASSTDASTDTQYF.

The chain has TRBV11-2 and TRBJ2-2; the D call of TRBD1 rests on TCRdb alone, since no DNA is present to check it. Germline CDR1 reads SGHAT; CDR2 reads FQNNGV. CDR3 length equals 16 residues. The CDR3 protein is CASSSWDSSQDGELFF.

The chain links TRBV20-1 to TRBJ2-7. The CDR3 length is 12 residues. Germline loops: CDR1 DFQATT, CDR2 SNEGSKA (reference sequence). CDR3: CSARVADYEQYF.

The chain carries TRBV6-1 and TRBJ1-2. Germline V gives CDR1 MNHNS, CDR2 SASEGT. CDR3 length: 13 amino acids. CDR3 loop: CASSKDGNYGYTF.

The gene calls are TRBV5-1 and TRBJ2-7; as DNA is missing, the TRBD2 call by TCRdb cannot be tested. CDR3 length equals 19 residues. Per the germline V gene, CDR1 is SGHRS and CDR2 is YFSETQ. The CDR3 loop is CASSLIEGLAGGPAYEQYF.

The chain combines TRBV11-2 with TRBJ1-1. CDR1 is SGHAT and CDR2 is FQNNGV in the germline V gene. The CDR3 extends over 14 amino acids. The chain's CDR3 is CASSPLRVNTEAFF.

V usage is TRBV5-4 and J usage is TRBJ2-7; with no DNA, the TCRdb D assignment of TRBD1 cannot be verified. The CDR3 is 13 amino acids. Germline V gives CDR1 SGHNT, CDR2 YYREEE (reference sequence). The CDR3 sequence: CASGTGGAGEQYF.

This chain links TRBV7-6 with TRBJ2-2; the TRBD1 assignment by TCRdb is unverifiable without DNA. Germline V lookup: CDR1 SGHVS, CDR2 FNYEAQ. CDR3 length: 13 residues. The chain's CDR3 is CASSFSGTGELFF.

The chain uses TRBV7-9 and TRBJ2-3; TCRdb names TRBD1, which stays unverified in the absence of DNA. The CDR3 spans 15 residues. In germline, CDR1 is SEHNR, CDR2 FQNEAQ (reference sequence). The CDR3 protein is CASSFGGADTDTQYF. The full variable domain, its missing parts supplied by reference TRBV7-9 and TRBJ2-3, is DTGVSQNPRHKITKRGQNVTFRCDPISEHNRLYWYRQTLGQGPEFLTYFQNEAQLEKSRLLSDRFSAERPKGSFSTLEIQRTEQGDSAMYLCASSFGGADTDTQYFGPGTRLTVL.